One sample yielded the 15 T cell receptor delta chains listed below, sequenced in a study of gamma-delta T cells after stem cell transplantation. TCRdb reanalysed the RT-PCR reads with CATT. There are around 12,000 delta-chain clones in the sample; around two fifths occur only once, and around 3% lies in the top ten. Sequenced: gamma-delta T cells. These receptors all come from a human donor. It is not recorded whose cells these are; they may come from a transplant donor.

Details on this clone: One junction end does not reproduce the germline sequence, and a read error may be involved. The chain has TRDV2 and TRDJ3, with D maybe TRDD3 (6 bases). Germline V gene sequence: CDR1 GEAIGNYY, CDR2 EKD. The CDR3 spans 19 residues. The CDR3, as DNA: TGTGCCCGTGACACCCGGGAGGGGATCCGGTCCTGGGACACCCGACAGATGTTTTTC. Amino acid sequence: CARDTREGIRSWDTRQMFF.

This clone was seen a handful of times. The genes are TRDV2 and TRDJ3; the match to TRDD3 covers 10 bases. The CDR3 has 22 residues. The germline CDR1 and CDR2 sequences are GEAIGNYY and EKD. Trimming at V came to 0 bases and at J to 0 bases, leaving 13 bases not matched to a gene. CDR3 sequence reads: CACDTVPTGGSANSWDTRQMFF. The CDR3, as DNA: TGTGCCTGTGACACCGTACCAACTGGGGGATCCGCCAACTCCTGGGACACCCGACAGATGTTTTTC.

This rearrangement joins TRAV29/DV5 to TRDJ3; TRDD3 matches 11 bases. This CDR3 spans 19 amino acids. Trimming removed 3 bases from V and 2 bases from J; junction bases left unmatched: 10. Germline V gives CDR1 NSMFDY, CDR2 ISSIKDK. As DNA, the CDR3 is TGTGCAGCAACCGGGCTACCCTGGGGGATACCCTGGGACACCCGACAGATGTTTTTC. It yields the protein CAATGLPWGIPWDTRQMFF.

Only a few counts were recorded for this clone. A much more abundant neighbour one base away suggests this may be a read error. The sample holds other DNA sequences that translate to the same CDR3. The V gene is TRDV2, the J gene TRDJ2; 10 bases fit TRDD3. Germline CDR1 and CDR2: GEAIGNYY and EKD. V gave up 2 bases and J gave up 5 bases; unmatched junction bases: 1. CDR3 length: 14 residues. CDR3 bases: TGTGCCTGTGACAGACTGGGGGATACAGCACAACTCTTCTTT. As protein: CACDRLGDTAQLFF.

Concerning this clone itself: Its ends do not fully match the called genes, so a read error is possible. V usage is TRDV1 and J usage is TRDJ1; 7 bases line up with TRDD3. The CDR3 spans 19 residues. Germline CDR1 is TSWWSYY and CDR2 is QGS. DNA of the CDR3: TGTGCTATTGGGGACAGTTACTTCCCCCGACCTGGGGGTTACGATAAACTCATCTTT. Translating it yields CAIGDSYFPRPGGYDKLIF.

This clone showed up just once. Compared with germline, one end of the junction differs, possibly owing to a read error. The V call is TRDV1, the J call TRDJ1, with 9 bases matching TRDD3. The CDR3 has 22 amino acids. The germline V gene encodes CDR1 TSWWSYY and CDR2 QGS. CDR3 sequence (DNA): TGTGCTATTGGGGAAATTAGTTACTGTGATCGCGGAGAGTACTGGGGGAGACGGCAACTCATCTTT. Its translation is CAIGEISYCDRGEYWGRRQLIF.

This clone turned up a few times. The chain uses TRDV1 and TRDJ3; 8 positions agree with TRDD2. This CDR3 is 23 amino acids long. The germline V gene has CDR1 TSWWSYY and CDR2 QGS. V shed 4 bases, J shed 0 bases, and the junction held 20 bases outside the gene matches. The CDR3 bases are TGTGCTCTTGGGGGCCTACCTTCCTATGCTGGGGCCCTGAGCTCCTGGGACACCCGACAGATGTTTTTC. As protein: CALGGLPSYAGALSSWDTRQMFF.

A single count supports this clone. The V gene is TRDV2, the J gene TRDJ2; TRDD3 agrees at 13 bases. The CDR3 is 21 amino acids. In germline, CDR1 is GEAIGNYY, CDR2 EKD. Trimming at V came to 1 base and at J to 4 bases, leaving 17 bases not matched to a gene. The CDR3 region is CACDTGTGGYAAGPSTAQLFF. The DNA for the CDR3 is TGTGCCTGTGACACGGGTACTGGGGGATACGCCGCGGGACCTTCGACAGCACAACTCTTCTTT.

The J gene is TRDJ1, the V gene TRDV2, with D possibly TRDD3 on 5 matching bases. The CDR3 runs to 20 residues. V was pared by 0 bases and J by 0 bases, with 25 bases between. Germline CDR1 is GEAIGNYY and CDR2 is EKD. CDR3 amino acids: CACDTFKIFRWDPYTDKLIF. CDR3 coding DNA: TGTGCCTGTGACACCTTTAAGATCTTTCGCTGGGACCCGTACACCGATAAACTCATCTTT.

Of note for this clone: One base away lies a much larger clone, so this may be a sequencing read error. Other DNA sequences in the sample encode the same CDR3. The genes are TRDV2 and TRDJ1, with 13 bases that match TRDD3. The CDR3 length is 18 residues. The ends lost 4 bases at V and 2 bases at J; junction bases unmatched: 12. CDR1 is GEAIGNYY and CDR2 is EKD in the germline V gene. Here the CDR3 DNA reads TGTGCCTGTGATCCTCCTACTGGGGGATACGCGCGGACCGATAAACTCATCTTT. The encoded protein is CACDPPTGGYARTDKLIF.

The chain has TRDV1 and TRDJ1; TRDD3 aligns across 12 bases. Germline V gene lookup returns CDR1 TSWWSYY and CDR2 QGS. Trimming at V came to 4 bases and at J to 0 bases, leaving 27 bases not matched to a gene. The CDR3 is 24 amino acids. CDR3 amino acids: CALGVPAFLLFYWGIPEYTDKLIF. CDR3 DNA: TGTGCTCTTGGGGTCCCTGCCTTCCTACTCTTCTACTGGGGGATACCCGAGTACACCGATAAACTCATCTTT.

The CDR3 nucleotides read TGTGCTCTTGGGGAACTTAAAGGTCCACTGACTACCCAACTGGGGGTCCCCTCGATAACCTGGGACACCCGACAGATGTTTTTC. It specifies CALGELKGPLTTQLGVPSITWDTRQMFF. This sequence joins TRDV1 and TRDJ3, with 8 positions matching TRDD3. V shed 0 bases and J 2 bases; nucleotides not matched to a gene: 33. The CDR3 is 28 residues long. Germline V gene lookup returns CDR1 TSWWSYY and CDR2 QGS.

The chain uses TRDV2 and TRDJ1, with D unresolved. CDR1 GEAIGNYY and CDR2 EKD come from the germline V gene. V was trimmed by 5 bases and J by 4 bases, leaving 19 bases between them. This CDR3 is built from 15 residues. The CDR3 sequence: CACGSCWDLSDKLIF. CDR3 nucleotides: TGTGCCTGTGGGTCCTGTTGGGACCTCAGCGATAAACTCATCTTT.

The rearrangement joins TRDV2 to TRDJ1, with D possibly being TRDD3 (6 bases). The V gene's germline CDR1 is GEAIGNYY and CDR2 EKD. This CDR3 spans 19 amino acids. The V end was cut by 0 bases, the J end by 0 bases, with 22 bases between. The CDR3 sequence: CACDTEGGRTGSYTDKLIF. Here the CDR3 DNA reads TGTGCCTGTGACACCGAGGGGGGGAGAACGGGCTCGTACACCGATAAACTCATCTTT.

This chain uses TRDV3 with TRDJ1, with D unclear. There are 22 residues in the CDR3. Per germline, CDR1 TVYSNPD and CDR2 GDNSRS (reference sequence). CDR3 sequence reads: CASKVSPPGLTVVYPTADKLIF. The CDR3 coding sequence is TGTGCTTCCAAAGTATCCCCTCCAGGTCTGACTGTGGTATACCCCACCGCCGATAAACTCATCTTT.